This T cell receptor beta chain was observed in a study of control samples from healthy donors and cancer patients. CDR3 size: 16 residues. The V and J ends lost 2 bases and 4 bases respectively, with 19 bases between them. Germline V gives CDR1 SGHRS, CDR2 YFSETQ. Some clones are missing from TCRdb's copy, which holds only in-frame ones; the method was immunoSEQ multiplex PCR. In the table there are 350,000 to 450,000 clones, about 93% of which are singletons. Sample: PBMCs. This receptor was obtained from a man aged 40-55 years with head and neck cancer. The gene calls are TRBV5-1 and TRBJ2-7; D perhaps matches TRBD1 (8 bases). CDR3 nucleotides: TGCGCCAGCAGCTTAATACCGTCACAGGGGGGGTACGAGCAGTACTTC. Translation gives CASSLIPSQGGYEQYF.